This TCR beta chain emerged from a study of cytomegalovirus exposure and HLA in healthy donors. Broader study findings: Both high specificity and high sensitivity reportedly marked the classifier's diagnosis of cytomegalovirus status. Under in vitro conditions, three CMV-associated chains were confirmed as specific for CMV antigens. Cytomegalovirus-associated status was assigned to about 160 TCR beta chains.

TCRdb keeps only in-frame clones here, not all; method: immunoSEQ multiplex PCR. Among 250,000 or so clones, roughly 90% were seen once, and the ten largest hold about 12%. Points on this clone: Its antigen is still unknown.

What was sequenced was PBMCs. This sequence was found in a man aged 18-30 years in good health and CMV-seropositive.

CDR3 amino acids: CASRQTSVSSYNEQFF. In DNA form, the CDR3 reads TGCGCCAGCAGGCAGACTAGCGTCAGCTCCTACAATGAGCAGTTCTTC. J is TRBJ2-1 and V is TRBV5-1, with 8 bases lining up with TRBD2. CDR3 length: 16 residues. The V gene end was trimmed by 5 bases and the J gene end by 0 bases; junction bases not matched to a gene: 7. CDR1 SGHRS and CDR2 YFSETQ come from the germline V gene.